What follows describes a single T cell receptor (beta chain). The clone's antigen remains unknown. Base qualities are not at hand, and no much larger clone is one base apart. The collaborating institutions used their own protocols to collect whole blood in K2EDTA tubes. Collaborator samples were shipped for TCRbeta analysis as frozen whole blood, isolated PBMCs, or DNA extracted from either sample type. TCRbeta CDR3 regions were amplified from genomic DNA by means of the immunoSEQ Assay, a bias-controlled multiplex PCR. In the original analysis: The number of nucleated cells in each sample was estimated by amplification of reference gene primers within the assay. To quantify the absolute abundance of each unique TCRbeta CDR3 rearrangement, sequence reads were collapsed and filtered. For each sample, productive Simpson clonality was calculated as the square root of Simpson's diversity index over productive rearrangements. Drawn from immuneACCESS, this table holds only the in-frame rearrangements with V and J called that TCRdb kept. Clones are partly lost; checked studies trace under half to an unresolved V gene and leave the rest unexplained. The D gene and trimming were derived from the DNA, and the V and J assignments and clone size from that table. For this sample there are over 130,000 clones; roughly 76% appear just once. Roughly 8.9% of the sample comes from the top ten.

These data come from a study of blood T cell repertoires in COVID-19 (dated by TCRdb to 2018 to 2020). About the study as a whole: Collaborator samples came from the United States, Italy and Spain and covered acute and convalescent phases of COVID-19. The material from the prospective study consisted of cDNA or gDNA derived from T cells, B-cell-depleted T cells, or PBMCs. Subjects who had been exposed to COVID-19, were actively infected with it, or had recovered from it provided the deeply sampled blood TCRbeta repertoires that made up the dataset. A freely available public database, intended as a resource for researchers studying the immune response to SARS-CoV-2, is where the repertoires were released. The samples were drawn from two sources: the first 160 participants of the ongoing ImmuneRACE study, and 1,000 to 1,500 subjects contributed by 6 global collaborators. A de-identified subject ID, COVID-19 status, age in years and sex were almost always included in the sample metadata. Where available, HLA class I and class II types were obtained from metadata supplied by the sample provider rather than from assay-based typing. Study-wide findings and limitations: How much clinical and demographic metadata was included differed by source and by participant, and the metadata was provided uncurated.

Counted from cysteine to phenylalanine, this CDR3 has 16 amino acids. Only the CDR3 DNA is retained, 48 bases long and in frame from the first base. V and J lose 1 base and 5 bases, and a span of 18 bases separates them. For CDR1 and CDR2, the germline V gene lists SGHRS and YFSETQ. This sequence uses TRBV5-1 and TRBJ2-5; the D gene is possibly TRBD1, with 5 bases matching. Source material: peripheral blood. This clonotype was obtained from a woman in her forties or fifties with active or convalescent COVID-19. The DNA reads as follows: TGCGCCAGCAGCTTGAGCAGGGAAGCTTTTTTTGAGACCCAGTACTTC. This yields the protein CASSLSREAFFETQYF.